The source of this TCR beta chain is a study of metastatic and nonmetastatic thyroid tumors. Every patient was untreated before thyroid surgery. This clone was seen only a few times. TCRdb reanalyzed the PCR reads with MiXCR. The table records approximately 35,000 clones, approximately 31% of them present only once. The V and J ends lost 3 bases and 8 bases, in that order; junction bases with no gene match: 10. CDR3 length: 16 residues. Germline V lookup: CDR1 LNHNV, CDR2 YYDKDF (reference sequence). The TCR sequence derives from a female donor with papillary thyroid cancer or a benign thyroid nodule (not recorded which). Some clones in this sample may be carry-over from other donors' samples. The sequencing sample was made of tumor tissue. The chain carries TRBV15 and TRBJ1-2; 12 nucleotides align to TRBD1. The CDR3 loop is CATSRRGWDRGQGYTF. The CDR3 coding sequence is TGTGCCACCAGCAGGAGAGGGTGGGACAGGGGGCAAGGCTACACCTTC.